These 30 T cell receptor beta chains were sequenced from one sample in a study of CD8 T cells in Susac syndrome. When the RNA was reverse transcribed, random hexamers were used with an input of roughly 0.45 to 1 ug. Each CDR3 protein gets one entry after TCRdb re-called the immunoSEQ multiplex PCR reads with MiXCR. Of under 200,000 distinct CDR3 sequences detected, roughly 90% appear once; the ten largest clones hold roughly 0.087%. The source material was CD4+ T cells from PBMCs. The origin of the receptors is a human donor with Susac syndrome.

The J gene is TRBJ1-2, the V gene TRBV11-2; no reliable D call. Germline assignment: CDR1 SGHAT and CDR2 FQNNGV. The CDR3 spans 15 residues. Trimming removed 1 base at V and 8 bases at J, with 17 bases between. Here the CDR3 reads CASSLVRGGQGGYTF. CDR3 in DNA: TGTGCCAGCAGCTTAGTTCGGGGAGGGCAAGGGGGCTACACCTTC. Full variable domain (rest looked up from reference TRBV11-2 and TRBJ1-2): EAGVAQSPRYKIIEKRQSVAFWCNPISGHATLYWYQQILGQGPKLLIQFQNNGVVDDSQLPKDRFSAERLKGVDSTLKIQPAKLEDSAVYLCASSLVRGGQGGYTFGSGTRLTVV.

The chain couples TRBV6-1 to TRBJ1-2; possible D gene TRBD1, 6 bases. V was shortened by 0 bases and J by 2 bases, with 10 bases between the two germline ends. CDR1 is MNHNS, CDR2 SASEGT, per germline. This CDR3 has 15 amino acids. The DNA of the CDR3 is TGTGCCAGCAGTGAAGCGAGGACAGTAAACTATGGCTACACCTTC. Its protein is CASSEARTVNYGYTF.

V and J are TRBV3-1 and TRBJ1-1, with D maybe TRBD1 (5 bases). Trimming stripped 0 bases from V and 8 bases from J, with 25 bases between. CDR1 LGHDT and CDR2 YNNKEL come from the germline V gene (reference sequence). The CDR3 is 18 amino acids. The CDR3 sequence is CASSQENGAAKVWAEAFF. CDR3 coding DNA: TGTGCCAGCAGCCAAGAAAACGGGGCTGCTAAAGTTTGGGCCGAAGCTTTCTTT. The full variable domain, with the rest looked up from reference TRBV3-1 and TRBJ1-1, is DTAVSQTPKYLVTQMGNDKSIKCEQNLGHDTMYWYKQDSKKFLKIMFSYNNKELIINETVPNRFSPKSPDKAHLNLHINSLELGDSAVYFCASSQENGAAKVWAEAFFGQGTRLTVV.

This chain connects TRBV3-1 to TRBJ2-3; D ambiguous. Germline CDR1 is LGHDT and CDR2 is YNNKEL (reference sequence). The V end was cut by 0 bases, the J end by 7 bases, with 14 bases between. CDR3 length: 15 amino acids. CDR3 sequence: CASSQEFNYYNTQYF. In nucleotides, the CDR3 is TGTGCCAGCAGCCAAGAATTCAACTACTATAATACGCAGTATTTT.

The chain combines TRBV19 with TRBJ2-7, with D perhaps assigned TRBD1 or TRBD2 (5 bases each). In germline, CDR1 is LNHDA, CDR2 SQIVND (reference sequence). The CDR3 covers 16 residues. V lost 3 bases and J 0 bases, leaving 15 bases between the germline ends. The CDR3: CASSISGTTRSYEQYF. CDR3 coding DNA: TGTGCCAGTAGTATCTCCGGGACGACCCGCTCCTACGAGCAGTACTTC.

The rearrangement uses TRBV7-2 and TRBJ2-3; TRBD1 might be the D (6 bases). Germline assignment: CDR1 SGHTA and CDR2 FQGNSA. This CDR3 contains 15 residues. The V end lost 8 bases, the J end lost 4 bases, and 19 bases lay between the germline ends. The CDR3 DNA sequence: TGTGCCAGCCGACGGGTGTGGGGGCCCGCAGATACGCAGTATTTT. This gives the protein CASRRVWGPADTQYF.

The chain has TRBV28 and TRBJ2-7, with no clear D. V was cut by 4 bases and J by 4 bases, with 17 bases left in between. Germline CDR1 and CDR2: MDHEN and SYDVKM. The CDR3 covers 15 residues. Written as DNA, the CDR3 is TGTGCCAGCAGTTCTGCGTTTGAGGTTCGTTACGAGCAGTACTTC. It is translated as CASSSAFEVRYEQYF.

The chain carries TRBV5-1 and TRBJ1-1; tentative D call: TRBD1 (5 bases). The ends were cut back, 4 bases at V and 1 base at J, with 11 bases in the middle. This CDR3 is built from 14 residues. The germline V gene has CDR1 SGHRS and CDR2 YFSETQ. The CDR3 here is CASSMGPTNTEAFF. CDR3 bases: TGCGCCAGCAGCATGGGACCGACGAACACTGAAGCTTTCTTT.

V is TRBV3-1 and J is TRBJ1-2; possible D gene TRBD1, 5 bases. The V end was cut by 0 bases, the J end by 7 bases, with 9 bases between. Germline lookup yields CDR1 LGHDT and CDR2 YNNKEL (reference sequence). This CDR3 comprises 13 residues. The DNA for the CDR3 is TGTGCCAGCAGCCAAGACGGAGGGGTTGGCTACACCTTC. Translated: CASSQDGGVGYTF.

Only a few counts were recorded for this clonotype. V and J are TRBV3-1 and TRBJ1-5; TRBD1 might be the D (6 bases). Germline lookup yields CDR1 LGHDT and CDR2 YNNKEL (reference sequence). The V end lost 3 bases, the J end lost 4 bases, and 7 bases lay between the germline ends. The CDR3 is 13 amino acids. Written as DNA, the CDR3 is TGTGCCAGCAGCCAGGACAGAAATCAGCCCCAGCATTTT. Its translation: CASSQDRNQPQHF.

The V and J genes are TRBV20-1 and TRBJ2-5; D is possibly TRBD2 (7 bases). The germline gives CDR1 DFQATT, CDR2 SNEGSKA (reference sequence). The V end lost 0 bases, the J end lost 4 bases, and 12 bases lay between the germline ends. This CDR3 region has 14 residues. In DNA, the CDR3 is TGCAGTGCTAGAGATGGGGGGGCGGGAGAGACCCAGTACTTC. This sequence encodes CSARDGGAGETQYF.

The rearrangement uses TRBV6-2 or TRBV6-3 and TRBJ2-1; 9 bases line up with TRBD2. The CDR3 spans 15 residues. V shed 5 bases and J 2 bases; nucleotides not matched to a gene: 4. Germline V lookup: CDR1 MNHEY, CDR2 SVGEGT. The CDR3 protein is CASSRGRAPYNEQFF. The CDR3 coding sequence is TGTGCCAGCAGTCGCGGGAGGGCCCCCTACAATGAGCAGTTCTTC.

The sample holds one count of this clonotype. The rearrangement links TRBV29-1 to TRBJ2-2, with 10 bases lining up with TRBD1. The length of the CDR3 is 15 residues. The germline gives CDR1 SQVTM, CDR2 ANQGSEA. The junction had 4 bases not matched to a gene; V was cut back by 4 bases and J by 2 bases. Written as DNA, the CDR3 is TGCAGCGTTGTTGGGGACAGGGGTAACACCGGGGAGCTGTTTTTT. It specifies CSVVGDRGNTGELFF.

The chain uses TRBV10-3 and TRBJ1-5; no reliable D call. Trimming removed 0 bases from V and 10 bases from J, with 19 bases in between. The CDR3 runs to 16 residues. Germline V gene data show CDR1 as ENHRY and CDR2 as SYGVKD. The CDR3 bases are TGTGCCATCAGTGAGTCGACGGCAGGCCCACCAATTCCCCAGCATTTT. It translates to CAISESTAGPPIPQHF.

The J gene is TRBJ1-2, the V gene TRBV3-1, with TRBD1 matching 7 bases. CDR3 length: 13 residues. V lost 1 base, J lost 6 bases, and 2 bases stayed unmatched. CDR1 and CDR2 from the germline V gene are LGHDT and YNNKEL (reference sequence). The CDR3 loop reads CASSQGQGHGYTF. The CDR3 DNA follows: TGTGCCAGCAGCCAAGGACAGGGACATGGCTACACCTTC.

The chain has TRBV14 and TRBJ2-5; 9 bases agree with TRBD2. TRBJ2-7 explains the end of the DNA better; the J call may be wrong. Germline V lookup: CDR1 SGHDN, CDR2 FVKESK. This CDR3 has 17 residues. This CDR3 reads CASSRTGTSLTRYEQYF. As DNA, the CDR3 is TGTGCCAGCAGCCGTACCGGGACTAGCCTAACACGCTACGAGCAGTACTTC.

The chain recombines TRBV25-1 with TRBJ2-7; possibly TRBD1 for D (6 bases). V was pared by 1 base and J by 0 bases, with 13 bases between. The V gene's germline CDR1 is MGHDK and CDR2 SYGVNS. CDR3 size: 16 residues. The CDR3 DNA sequence: TGTGCCAGCAGTGAATTAGGCAGGGGCGACTCCTACGAGCAGTACTTC. This encodes CASSELGRGDSYEQYF.

The chain recombines TRBV6-6 with TRBJ2-7, with D possibly matching TRBD2 (6 bases). Germline CDR1 and CDR2: MNHNY and SVGAGI (reference sequence). CDR3 length: 16 residues. Trimming cost V 2 bases and J 4 bases, with 18 bases left between them. The CDR3 DNA sequence: TGTGCCAGCAGTTACGCTGGGGGGATAGGAAGTTACGAGCAGTACTTC. Translating gives CASSYAGGIGSYEQYF.

V is TRBV20-1 and J is TRBJ1-5; D not certain. Trimming removed 2 bases from V and 0 bases from J, with 5 bases in between. This CDR3 spans 13 amino acids. Germline values: CDR1 DFQATT, CDR2 SNEGSKA (reference sequence). CDR3 in DNA: TGCAGTGCTAGATCGGATAGCAATCAGCCCCAGCATTTT. This encodes CSARSDSNQPQHF.

This chain uses TRBV30 with TRBJ1-5; D might be TRBD1 (5 bases). V lost 1 base to trimming and J lost 0 bases, with 10 bases between them. Germline CDR1 is GTSNPN and CDR2 is SVGIG (reference sequence). This CDR3 region has 15 residues. Here the CDR3 reads CAWSGRDHSNQPQHF. DNA for the CDR3: TGTGCCTGGAGTGGACGGGACCATAGCAATCAGCCCCAGCATTTT.

The chain combines TRBV12-3 or TRBV12-4 with TRBJ1-4; D gene uncertain. The CDR3 runs 13 residues. V lost 7 bases to trimming and J lost 8 bases, with 14 bases between them. CDR3 loop: CASMRVEGEKLFF. CDR3 coding DNA: TGTGCCAGCATGAGAGTAGAAGGGGAAAAACTGTTTTTT.

The V and J genes are TRBV6-7 and TRBJ1-5; D might be TRBD1 (6 bases). TRBV6-7 is known as an ORF, though its function is uncertain. Between the trimmed V and J ends, which lost 4 bases and 5 bases, there was a span of 15 bases. CDR3 size: 15 residues. Here the CDR3 DNA reads TGTGCCAGCAGTTTCCCTCGGGGGGCTGATCAGCCCCAGCATTTT. Its translation is CASSFPRGADQPQHF.

The chain recombines TRBV10-3 with TRBJ1-1; the D is unclear. This CDR3 has 14 amino acids. V lost 2 bases and J 0 bases, leaving 7 bases between the germline ends. Germline loops: CDR1 ENHRY, CDR2 SYGVKD. CDR3 nucleotide sequence: TGTGCCATCAGTGAGGTACATATGAACACTGAAGCTTTCTTT. Amino acid sequence: CAISEVHMNTEAFF.

The chain combines TRBV2 with TRBJ2-3, with D hard to call. This CDR3 region has 14 residues. The germline V gene has CDR1 SNHLY and CDR2 FYNNEI. V dropped 4 bases and J dropped 4 bases, with 12 bases sitting between them. This CDR3 is CASSVRQAADTQYF. DNA of the CDR3: TGTGCCAGCAGTGTAAGGCAAGCCGCAGATACGCAGTATTTT. Complete variable domain (other parts from reference TRBV2 and TRBJ2-3): EPEVTQTPSHQVTQMGQEVILRCVPISNHLYFYWYRQILGQKVEFLVSFYNNEISEKSEIFDDQFSVERPDGSNFTLKIRSTKLEDSAMYFCASSVRQAADTQYFGPGTRLTVL.

The chain couples TRBV27 to TRBJ1-6, with 7 bases fitting TRBD1. Per germline, CDR1 MNHEY and CDR2 SMNVEV (reference sequence). The J segment lost 7 bases and the V segment lost 6 bases, leaving 12 bases of the junction unmatched. CDR3 length: 16 residues. The CDR3 sequence: CASRVTGIFPNSPLHF. The CDR3, as DNA: TGTGCCAGCAGAGTGACAGGGATTTTCCCAAATTCACCCCTCCACTTT.

A single count supports this clonotype. The V call is TRBV5-1, the J call TRBJ2-5; D possibly corresponds to TRBD1 (6 bases). Trimming took off 4 bases at V and 0 bases at J, with 10 bases between the two ends. CDR1 is SGHRS, CDR2 YFSETQ, per germline. The CDR3 loop spans 14 amino acids. CDR3 nucleotide sequence: TGCGCCAGCAGCCTAGGGACAAACCAAGAGACCCAGTACTTC. Translated: CASSLGTNQETQYF.

A remark on this clonotype: Sequence at one end of the junction differs from germline and may be a read error. The chain has TRBV7-7 and TRBJ1-2; D not certain. The CDR3 sequence is 13 residues long. Germline assignment: CDR1 SSHAT and CDR2 FNYEAQ (reference sequence). The CDR3 protein is CASSFTSLYGYTF. The CDR3 DNA is TGTGCTAGCAGCTTCACTTCTCTCTATGGCTACACCTTC.

This sequence joins TRBV9 and TRBJ2-1; 9 bases are shared with TRBD2. CDR3 size: 15 residues. Germline CDR1 SGDLS, CDR2 YYNGEE. With 0 bases clipped from V and 6 bases from J, the junction kept 4 bases outside the gene matches. DNA of the CDR3: TGTGCCAGCAGCGTAGATAGCGGGAGTACCAATGAGCAGTTCTTC. Protein: CASSVDSGSTNEQFF.

V usage is TRBV20-1 and J usage is TRBJ1-1, with D perhaps matching TRBD1 (5 bases). Trimming took off 6 bases at V and 0 bases at J, with 11 bases between the two ends. This CDR3 has 13 amino acids. Germline V gives CDR1 DFQATT, CDR2 SNEGSKA (reference sequence). The CDR3 loop is CSAAPGVNTEAFF. The DNA of the CDR3 is TGCAGTGCCGCCCCGGGGGTGAACACTGAAGCTTTCTTT.

The rearrangement links TRBV20-1 to TRBJ2-1; 7 bases line up with TRBD1. CDR3 size: 14 residues. Germline V gene sequence: CDR1 DFQATT, CDR2 SNEGSKA (reference sequence). Trimming at V came to 3 bases and at J to 10 bases, leaving 12 bases not matched to a gene. The CDR3 region is CSASTGTALDEQFF. In DNA, the CDR3 is TGCAGTGCTAGCACCGGGACAGCTTTAGACGAGCAGTTCTTC.